The 6 T cell receptor beta chains presented below share a single source sample, sequenced in a study of graft-versus-host responses after intestinal transplantation. The repertoire was sequenced with immunoSEQ multiplex PCR; TCRdb's copy has only in-frame clones and lacks some. This sample has over 20,000 clones, with approximately 92% found just once. Sequenced material: PBMCs, taken roughly 65 days after intestinal transplantation. These receptors were taken from a human patient who received an intestinal transplant, so some T cells may come from the graft donor.

The V call is TRBV18, the J call TRBJ2-3; the match to TRBD2 covers 8 bases. There are 16 residues in the CDR3. Trimming at V came to 0 bases and at J to 1 base, leaving 3 bases not matched to a gene. CDR1 KGHSH and CDR2 LQKENI come from the germline V gene. The chain's CDR3 is CASSPPTGGGTDTQYF. In nucleotides, the CDR3 is TGTGCCAGCTCACCACCGACGGGGGGGGGCACAGATACGCAGTATTTT.

J is TRBJ2-7 and V is TRBV4-1; 7 bases line up with TRBD1. In germline, CDR1 is MGHRA, CDR2 YSYEKL. This CDR3 contains 13 residues. Losses at the gene ends were 6 bases for V and 7 bases for J; bases not matched to a gene: 9. The CDR3 DNA sequence: TGCGCCAGCAGTTACGACAGGGTCGGGGAGCAGTACTTC. The encoded protein is CASSYDRVGEQYF.

The chain employs TRBV27 and TRBJ2-7; 8 nucleotides agree with TRBD1. The junction had 7 bases not matched to a gene; V was cut back by 5 bases and J by 4 bases. The germline V gene encodes CDR1 MNHEY and CDR2 SMNVEV (reference sequence). The CDR3 length is 14 residues. The CDR3 bases are TGTGCCAGCAGTAGTCCAGGGGGCAGTTACGAGCAGTACTTC. Its translation: CASSSPGGSYEQYF.

V and J are TRBV5-1 and TRBJ2-7, with D possibly matching TRBD1 (6 bases). Germline CDR1 is SGHRS and CDR2 is YFSETQ. V lost 5 bases and J 0 bases, leaving 9 bases between the germline ends. There are 13 residues in the CDR3. The CDR3 region has the DNA TGCGCCAGCAGGGCGGACAGCTCCTACGAGCAGTACTTC. As protein: CASRADSSYEQYF.

This clone came up once. This chain joins TRBV28 and TRBJ1-1; unclear D gene. V dropped 1 base and J dropped 3 bases, with 12 bases sitting between them. CDR1 and CDR2 (germline): MDHEN, SYDVKM. The length of the CDR3 is 15 residues. Written as DNA, the CDR3 is TGTGCCAGCAGTTTATTCGCGGCGTCGGACACTGAAGCTTTCTTT. Translating it yields CASSLFAASDTEAFF. Complete variable domain (other parts from reference TRBV28 and TRBJ1-1): DVKVTQSSRYLVKRTGEKVFLECVQDMDHENMFWYRQDPGLGLRLIYFSYDVKMKEKGDIPEGYSVSREKKERFSLILESASTNQTSMYLCASSLFAASDTEAFFGQGTRLTVV.

This chain links TRBV4-1 with TRBJ2-7, with TRBD2 as a possible D gene (5 bases). Germline V gene sequence: CDR1 MGHRA, CDR2 YSYEKL. The V end lost 1 base, the J end lost 5 bases, and 9 bases lay between the germline ends. This CDR3 is 13 amino acids long. CDR3 in DNA: TGCGCCAGCAGCCAAGTGCCTAGCCACGAGCAGTACTTC. It codes for CASSQVPSHEQYF.